This TCR beta chain was recovered during a study of blood T cell repertoires in COVID-19. Study in general: Spain, Italy and the United States supplied samples that represented acute and convalescent COVID-19. T cells, B-cell-depleted T cells, or PBMCs supplied cDNA or gDNA.

In the authors' workflow: Amplifying reference gene primers gave estimates of nucleated cell counts. The protocol was immunoSEQ multiplex PCR, while the TCRdb copy is restricted to in-frame clones and leaves out a portion. The DNA was the basis for D and trimming; V, J and clone size are from that table. The sample includes roughly 110,000 clones, about 85% of them seen just once. The V gene lost 1 base and the J gene lost 0 bases, with 12 bases spanning the gap. From germline, CDR1 is SGHTA and CDR2 FQGNSA. This CDR3 has 16 amino acids. The chain links TRBV7-2 to TRBJ1-2; no clear D gene. This receptor was obtained from a human donor in a cohort sampled during active COVID-19. The sample was peripheral blood. For the CDR3, the DNA is TGTGCCAGCAGCTTAGGAGGGCTATTAGCTAACTATGGCTACACCTTC. It yields the protein CASSLGGLLANYGYTF. Together with reference TRBV7-2 and TRBJ1-2, the CDR3 gives the full variable domain: GAGVSQSPSNKVTEKGKDVELRCDPISGHTALYWYRQSLGQGLEFLIYFQGNSAPDKSGLPSDRFSAERTGGSVSTLTIQRTQQEDSAVYLCASSLGGLLANYGYTFGSGTRLTVV.